This T cell receptor (beta chain) was identified during a study of OX40 agonist ivuxolimab in advanced cancers. Sequencing used immunoSEQ multiplex PCR; TCRdb keeps in-frame clones, though not all of them. The sample records roughly 64,000 clones, 75% to 90% being singletons. The V and J ends lost 1 base and 5 bases respectively, with 8 bases between them. The germline gives CDR1 LNHDA, CDR2 SQIVND (reference sequence). This CDR3 is 13 amino acids long. This TCR came from an adult with an advanced solid tumor such as melanoma, head and neck, liver or kidney cancer. Here the sequenced sample was CD4+ or CD8+ T cells sorted from blood, taken in a trial of the OX40 agonist ivuxolimab. The V gene is TRBV19, the J gene TRBJ2-5, with D perhaps being TRBD1 or TRBD2 (5 bases each). CDR3 sequence: CASSIAWGETQYF. Here the CDR3 DNA reads TGTGCCAGTAGTATAGCTTGGGGGGAGACCCAGTACTTC.